These 31 T cell receptor beta chains came from one sample sequenced in a study of T cell changes during pregnancy in multiple sclerosis. The data were produced by immunoSEQ multiplex PCR, yet TCRdb's version contains in-frame clones alone and is incomplete. Of about 61,000 clones in the sample, about nine tenths were seen once. Material: peripheral blood, obtained in the first trimester of pregnancy. Receptor source: a female donor in good health, enrolled as a control in a pregnancy study.

The rearrangement joins TRBV27 to TRBJ1-1; 9 bases are a match to TRBD1. The V gene end was trimmed by 5 bases and the J gene end by 5 bases; junction bases not matched to a gene: 9. Per germline, CDR1 MNHEY and CDR2 SMNVEV (reference sequence). This CDR3 has 15 amino acids. CDR3 bases: TGTGCCAGCAGTACCCCGGACAGGGGACTTACTGAAGCTTTCTTT. It specifies CASSTPDRGLTEAFF.

The chain joins TRBV5-6 to TRBJ2-5, with 8 positions matching TRBD2. Germline lookup yields CDR1 SGHDT and CDR2 YYEEEE. The CDR3 has 14 amino acids. After removal of 4 bases from V and 4 bases from J, the junction contained 6 bases not matched to a gene. The chain's CDR3 is CASSPRAGVETQYF. The CDR3 nucleotides read TGTGCCAGCAGCCCGCGAGCGGGGGTAGAGACCCAGTACTTC.

CDR3 sequence: CASSLSAGRSYNEQFF. The CDR3 DNA follows: TGTGCCAGTAGTCTCTCAGCGGGCCGCTCCTACAATGAGCAGTTCTTC. This rearrangement joins TRBV19 to TRBJ2-1; TRBD2 might be the D (6 bases). V was shortened by 5 bases and J by 0 bases, with 14 bases between the two germline ends. CDR1 LNHDA and CDR2 SQIVND come from the germline V gene (reference sequence). This CDR3 has 16 residues.

The chain combines TRBV12-5 with TRBJ1-5; a weak D match, TRBD1 (5 bases). This CDR3 is 14 amino acids long. Germline CDR1 and CDR2: LGHNT and FRNRAP. Trimming took 7 bases from V and 1 from J, leaving 11 bases between them. The CDR3 bases are TGTGCTAGTGTCTTGGGGGGGAGCAATCAGCCCCAGCATTTT. It is translated as CASVLGGSNQPQHF.

A remark on this clone: Its ends do not fully match the called genes, so a read error is possible. Other DNA sequences in this specimen translate into the identical CDR3. The V and J genes are TRBV29-1 and TRBJ2-2; possibly TRBD2 for D (5 bases). The germline V gene encodes CDR1 SQVTM and CDR2 ANQGSEA. CDR3 length: 14 amino acids. The CDR3, as DNA: TGCAGCGTTGTACACCCGACGAACACCGGGGAGTTGTTTTTT. Protein product: CSVVHPTNTGELFF.

This rearrangement joins TRBV5-3 to TRBJ2-7; D possibly corresponds to TRBD1 (6 bases). Being an ORF, TRBV5-3 has a function that is uncertain. Trimming shortened V by 1 base and J by 3 bases, and 11 bases separated the two germline ends. This CDR3 has 14 residues. The CDR3 region has the DNA TGTGCCAGAAGCTTGTCGCACAGGGTCTACGAGCAGTACTTC. Translated: CARSLSHRVYEQYF.

This chain links TRBV6-5 with TRBJ2-7; TRBD1 matches at 10 bases. The CDR3 sequence is 15 residues long. Germline V gives CDR1 MNHEY, CDR2 SVGAGI. Germline trimming cut 2 bases from V and 4 bases from J; bases unmatched to any gene: 5. CDR3 DNA: TGTGCCAGCAGTTACCTTGACAGGGGGCCATACGAGCAGTACTTC. Protein sequence: CASSYLDRGPYEQYF.

This rearrangement joins TRBV5-1 to TRBJ2-1; 7 nucleotides agree with TRBD2. This CDR3 contains 16 residues. Trimming removed 3 bases from V and 4 bases from J; junction bases left unmatched: 10. Germline CDR1 is SGHRS and CDR2 is YFSETQ. This CDR3 reads CASSWGGLAEYNEQFF. DNA for the CDR3: TGCGCCAGCAGCTGGGGAGGTCTAGCGGAATACAATGAGCAGTTCTTC.

This chain links TRBV2 with TRBJ2-7, with D possibly matching TRBD1 (5 bases). CDR3 length: 13 residues. Germline assignment: CDR1 SNHLY and CDR2 FYNNEI. V lost 9 bases and J lost 2, with 14 bases in between. The CDR3 nucleotides are TGTGCCAGGGCACAGGTCACAACCTACGAGCAGTACTTC. It encodes CARAQVTTYEQYF.

This chain uses TRBV19 with TRBJ1-3; the D gene is possibly TRBD1 (5 bases). This CDR3 spans 15 amino acids. Trimming took off 3 bases at V and 4 bases at J, with 13 bases between the two ends. In germline, CDR1 is LNHDA, CDR2 SQIVND (reference sequence). The CDR3 region is CASSISAGSGNTIYF. The CDR3 nucleotides are TGTGCCAGTAGTATCTCGGCAGGGTCGGGAAACACCATATATTTT. The variable domain in full, with the rest retrieved from reference TRBV19 and TRBJ1-3, is DGGITQSPKYLFRKEGQNVTLSCEQNLNHDAMYWYRQDPGQGLRLIYYSQIVNDFQKGDIAEGYSVSREKKESFPLTVTSAQKNPTAFYLCASSISAGSGNTIYFGEGSWLTVV.

For this clone: Other nucleotide sequences from this sample produce the same CDR3. This chain joins TRBV9 and TRBJ2-1; D is unresolved. The CDR3 has 14 residues. The ends were cut back, 0 bases at V and 3 bases at J, with 7 bases in the middle. The V gene's germline CDR1 is SGDLS and CDR2 YYNGEE. The CDR3 here is CASSVGGDYNEQFF. The CDR3 nucleotides are TGTGCCAGCAGCGTAGGCGGTGACTACAATGAGCAGTTCTTC.

This rearrangement joins TRBV30 to TRBJ1-6, with a possible D match to TRBD1 (5 bases). Germline V lookup: CDR1 GTSNPN, CDR2 SVGIG (reference sequence). V lost 0 bases and J lost 6, with 12 bases in between. The CDR3 runs 15 residues. In DNA, the CDR3 is TGTGCCTGGAGTGTACTTGTAGACAGTAATTCACCCCTCCACTTT. Encoded protein: CAWSVLVDSNSPLHF.

V usage is TRBV11-3 and J usage is TRBJ2-7, with a weak D call TRBD1 (5 bases). With 3 bases removed from V and 3 bases from J, the gap between germline ends came to 9 bases. This CDR3 spans 13 amino acids. The germline gives CDR1 SGHNT, CDR2 YENEEA. The CDR3 DNA reads TGTGCCAGCAGCTTGGGGCTGAACTACGAGCAGTACTTC. It translates to CASSLGLNYEQYF.

The rearrangement joins TRBV4-3 to TRBJ1-4; TRBD1 matches 12 bases. Trimming at V came to 0 bases and at J to 8 bases, leaving 4 bases not matched to a gene. This CDR3 comprises 16 residues. Germline CDR1 is LGHNA and CDR2 is YSLEER. The CDR3 protein is CASSQDWDRGREKLFF. CDR3 DNA sequence: TGCGCCAGCAGCCAAGATTGGGACAGGGGGCGCGAAAAACTGTTTTTT.

The V gene is TRBV15, the J gene TRBJ1-3; 7 positions agree with TRBD1. V was clipped by 0 bases and J by 16 bases; unmatched bases: 9. Germline assignment: CDR1 LNHNV and CDR2 YYDKDF (reference sequence). This CDR3 is 13 amino acids long. For the CDR3, the DNA is TGTGCCACCAGCAGAGATAGGGGACAGCGGCCTTATTTT. Translated, it gives CATSRDRGQRPYF.

V gene TRBV5-4 combines with J gene TRBJ2-3; the match to TRBD1 covers 10 bases. CDR3 length: 15 residues. The V gene's germline CDR1 is SGHNT and CDR2 YYREEE (reference sequence). V dropped 0 bases and J dropped 7; count of bases not matched to a gene: 5. The CDR3: CASSLEGQGRNTQYF. CDR3 nucleotides: TGTGCCAGCAGCTTGGAGGGACAGGGGCGGAATACGCAGTATTTT.

This chain connects TRBV9 to TRBJ2-1; a possible D gene is TRBD1 (6 bases). V was pared by 3 bases and J by 5 bases, with 15 bases between. Germline V lookup: CDR1 SGDLS, CDR2 YYNGEE. The CDR3 spans 15 residues. The CDR3 protein is CASSATGTPNNEQFF. The CDR3 DNA follows: TGTGCCAGCAGCGCCACCGGGACACCCAACAATGAGCAGTTCTTC.

The chain recombines TRBV6-1 with TRBJ2-5, with D tentatively TRBD2 (6 bases). Trimming took off 3 bases at V and 5 bases at J, with 10 bases between the two ends. Per germline, CDR1 MNHNS and CDR2 SASEGT. This CDR3 region has 13 residues. The CDR3 nucleotides read TGTGCCAGCAGTGACCTAGCGAGGGAGACCCAGTACTTC. Amino acids: CASSDLARETQYF.

The chain combines TRBV5-1 with TRBJ1-1, with a weak D call TRBD1 (5 bases). The CDR3 has 14 amino acids. The germline V and J ends were trimmed by 3 bases and 4 bases, with 13 bases remaining between them. Germline V gene data show CDR1 as SGHRS and CDR2 as YFSETQ. The CDR3 loop reads CASSSGGWSTEAFF. The CDR3 bases are TGCGCCAGCAGCTCCGGGGGATGGTCCACTGAAGCTTTCTTT.

The rearrangement joins TRBV10-3 to TRBJ2-7; D possibly corresponds to TRBD1 (6 bases). The germline V gene encodes CDR1 ENHRY and CDR2 SYGVKD. Between the trimmed V and J ends, which lost 6 bases and 6 bases, there was a span of 12 bases. This CDR3 region has 12 residues. The CDR3 nucleotides are TGTGCCATCAGCAAAGGGACATCCGAGCAGTACTTC. Translated, it gives CAISKGTSEQYF.

The V call is TRBV7-9, the J call TRBJ1-6; possible D gene TRBD1, 6 bases. V lost 1 base and J lost 3, with 13 bases in between. Germline V gives CDR1 SEHNR, CDR2 FQNEAQ (reference sequence). This CDR3 region has 17 residues. Written as DNA, the CDR3 is TGTGCCAGCAGCTTAGAAAACAGGGCGGACTATAATTCACCCCTCCACTTT. Its translation is CASSLENRADYNSPLHF.

The chain uses TRBV2 and TRBJ1-2; TRBD1 matches 8 bases. CDR3 size: 15 residues. The germline V gene has CDR1 SNHLY and CDR2 FYNNEI. With V trimmed by 3 bases and J by 4 bases, 7 bases remained unmatched. CDR3 sequence: CASSDDRGFTYGYTF. The DNA for the CDR3 is TGTGCCAGCAGTGACGACAGGGGATTTACCTATGGCTACACCTTC.

The gene calls are TRBV7-2 and TRBJ2-3, with 7 bases identical to TRBD1. V dropped 1 base and J dropped 0; count of bases not matched to a gene: 7. The length of the CDR3 is 17 residues. CDR1 and CDR2 from the germline V gene are SGHTA and FQGNSA. In nucleotides, the CDR3 is TGTGCCAGCAGCTTAGTAACCGGGACAGCCAGCACAGATACGCAGTATTTT. Amino acids: CASSLVTGTASTDTQYF. Full variable domain (rest looked up from reference TRBV7-2 and TRBJ2-3): GAGVSQSPSNKVTEKGKDVELRCDPISGHTALYWYRQSLGQGLEFLIYFQGNSAPDKSGLPSDRFSAERTGGSVSTLTIQRTQQEDSAVYLCASSLVTGTASTDTQYFGPGTRLTVL.

The chain carries TRBV15 and TRBJ2-7; D might be TRBD2 (5 bases). CDR1 and CDR2 (germline): LNHNV, YYDKDF (reference sequence). The length of the CDR3 is 12 residues. The V end lost 5 bases, the J end lost 8 bases, and 13 bases lay between the germline ends. CDR3 region: CATSRGRWKQYF. In nucleotides, the CDR3 is TGTGCCACCAGCCGGGGTAGATGGAAGCAGTACTTC.

The chain couples TRBV6-1 to TRBJ1-5; a weak D match, TRBD1 (6 bases). CDR1 is MNHNS and CDR2 is SASEGT in the germline V gene. The CDR3 is 13 amino acids. Trimming stripped 3 bases from V and 7 bases from J, with 10 bases between. The CDR3 coding sequence is TGTGCCAGCAGTGACGGGGGGGCGCAGCCCCAGCATTTT. As protein: CASSDGGAQPQHF.

The chain recombines TRBV9 with TRBJ2-3; D perhaps matches TRBD2 (6 bases). Per the germline V gene, CDR1 is SGDLS and CDR2 is YYNGEE. V dropped 3 bases and J dropped 0 bases, with 11 bases sitting between them. CDR3 length: 15 amino acids. CDR3 residues: CASSEYGTSTDTQYF. In nucleotides, the CDR3 is TGTGCCAGCAGCGAGTACGGGACTAGCACAGATACGCAGTATTTT. Looking up the rest from reference TRBV9 and TRBJ2-3 gives the full variable domain: DSGVTQTPKHLITATGQRVTLRCSPRSGDLSVYWYQQSLDQGLQFLIQYYNGEERAKGNILERFSAQQFPDLHSELNLSSLELGDSALYFCASSEYGTSTDTQYFGPGTRLTVL.

This chain connects TRBV6-5 to TRBJ1-2, with TRBD1 matching over 7 bases. After removal of 4 bases from V and 4 bases from J, the junction contained 9 bases not matched to a gene. Germline-derived CDR1 and CDR2 are MNHEY and SVGAGI. The CDR3 length is 15 residues. CDR3 region: CASSSRQGGFYGYTF. For the CDR3, the DNA is TGTGCCAGCAGTTCGAGACAGGGCGGCTTCTATGGCTACACCTTC.

This clone appeared a single time. The V gene is TRBV11-3, the J gene TRBJ2-7; 7 bases are shared with TRBD1. The J segment lost 3 bases and the V segment lost 7 bases, leaving 3 bases of the junction unmatched. Germline V gene lookup returns CDR1 SGHNT and CDR2 YENEEA. The CDR3 is made up of 12 amino acids. The DNA of the CDR3 is TGTGCCAGCAATACAGGGGACTACGAGCAGTACTTC. It translates to CASNTGDYEQYF. The full variable domain, with the rest looked up from reference TRBV11-3 and TRBJ2-7, is EAGVVQSPRYKIIEKKQPVAFWCNPISGHNTLYWYLQNLGQGPELLIRYENEEAVDDSQLPKDRFSAERLKGVDSTLKIQPAELGDSAVYLCASNTGDYEQYFGPGTRLTVT.

V and J are TRBV7-9 and TRBJ2-2, with D maybe TRBD1 (5 bases). Germline CDR1 and CDR2: SEHNR and FQNEAQ (reference sequence). The CDR3 has 15 amino acids. With 1 base removed from V and 2 bases from J, the gap between germline ends came to 8 bases. The CDR3 region has the DNA TGTGCCAGCAGCTTAGGAAGGACAAACACCGGGGAGCTGTTTTTT. Translated, it gives CASSLGRTNTGELFF. Full variable domain (outside the CDR3, taken from reference TRBV7-9 and TRBJ2-2): DTGVSQNPRHKITKRGQNVTFRCDPISEHNRLYWYRQTLGQGPEFLTYFQNEAQLEKSRLLSDRFSAERPKGSFSTLEIQRTEQGDSAMYLCASSLGRTNTGELFFGEGSRLTVL.

The J gene is TRBJ2-3, the V gene TRBV18, with 10 bases aligning to TRBD1. Germline assignment: CDR1 KGHSH and CDR2 LQKENI. Unmatched junction bases numbered 9, after V lost 4 bases and J lost 5 bases. The CDR3 is 16 amino acids. The CDR3 region has the DNA TGTGCCAGCTCACTGATTTGGACAGGGGGGGGAGATACGCAGTATTTT. It is translated as CASSLIWTGGGDTQYF.

The V and J genes are TRBV19 and TRBJ1-6; 10 bases are shared with TRBD1. Germline lookup yields CDR1 LNHDA and CDR2 SQIVND (reference sequence). V was pared by 5 bases and J by 0 bases, with 10 bases of the junction left unmatched. The CDR3 totals 19 residues. The CDR3, as DNA: TGTGCCAGTAGTCCGACCGGGACAGGGGCCTTCTCCTATAATTCACCCCTCCACTTT. As protein: CASSPTGTGAFSYNSPLHF.